This entry lists 8 T cell receptor beta chains sequenced from one sample in a study of technical replicates of blood from four donors. Sequenced by immunoSEQ multiplex PCR; TCRdb stores in-frame clones only, minus some. The data contain almost 90,000 clones, approximately 93% of them singletons. Sequencing used T cells isolated from PBMCs. These receptors all come from a human donor in good health.

V usage is TRBV27 and J usage is TRBJ2-1, with 11 bases lining up with TRBD2. The V and J ends lost 5 bases and 4 bases, in that order; junction bases with no gene match: 10. The CDR3 is made up of 17 amino acids. CDR1 and CDR2 (germline): MNHEY, SMNVEV (reference sequence). DNA of the CDR3: TGTGCCAGCAGTCGTAGCGGGAGGGCCGTAATTTACAATGAGCAGTTCTTC. It yields the protein CASSRSGRAVIYNEQFF.

This chain joins TRBV6-4 and TRBJ2-3; 8 positions agree with TRBD2. CDR1 and CDR2 (germline): MRHNA, SNTAGT. This CDR3 has 16 amino acids. V dropped 0 bases and J dropped 2; count of bases not matched to a gene: 4. CDR3 in amino acids: CASSDSAGGSTDTQYF. For the CDR3, the DNA is TGTGCCAGCAGTGACTCGGCGGGGGGATCCACAGATACGCAGTATTTT.

This rearrangement joins TRBV11-2 to TRBJ1-6; 8 bases align to TRBD1. Germline V CDR1 and CDR2: SGHAT, FQNNGV. There are 14 residues in the CDR3. Germline trimming cut 5 bases from V and 8 bases from J; bases unmatched to any gene: 5. The CDR3 here is CASSRDRLDSPLHF. The CDR3 nucleotides are TGTGCCAGCAGCCGGGACAGGCTAGATTCACCCCTCCACTTT.

Notes on this clone: This CDR3 is also generated by other DNA sequences in the sample. The rearrangement uses TRBV6-5 and TRBJ2-7; D is perhaps TRBD1 (6 bases). V was clipped by 0 bases and J by 6 bases, with 6 bases between them. The germline CDR1 and CDR2 sequences are MNHEY and SVGAGI. The CDR3 is made up of 12 amino acids. CDR3 protein: CASSYSGGEQYF. CDR3 sequence (DNA): TGTGCCAGCAGTTACTCAGGGGGCGAGCAGTACTTC.

The chain joins TRBV2 to TRBJ1-5; 9 nucleotides match TRBD1. The length of the CDR3 is 17 residues. The J segment lost 0 bases and the V segment lost 6 bases, leaving 9 bases of the junction unmatched. Germline values: CDR1 SNHLY, CDR2 FYNNEI. The CDR3 region is CASSAGTGINSNQPQHF. CDR3 nucleotide sequence: TGTGCCAGCAGCGCCGGGACAGGGATTAATAGCAATCAGCCCCAGCATTTT.

This chain links TRBV27 with TRBJ2-7; a possible D gene is TRBD1 (5 bases). V shed 7 bases and J shed 4 bases, with 8 bases lying between them. Germline V lookup: CDR1 MNHEY, CDR2 SMNVEV (reference sequence). CDR3 size: 11 residues. DNA of the CDR3: TGTGCCAGCATCCCAGGGTACGAGCAGTACTTC. This encodes CASIPGYEQYF.

The CDR3: CASSGQGTPYNEQFF. In DNA, the CDR3 is TGTGCCAGCAGTGGACAGGGAACTCCTTACAATGAGCAGTTCTTC. The rearrangement uses TRBV25-1 and TRBJ2-1; 7 bases map to TRBD1. The CDR3 is 15 residues long. Germline assignment: CDR1 MGHDK and CDR2 SYGVNS. V was pared by 4 bases and J by 4 bases, with 7 bases of the junction left unmatched.

The chain joins TRBV29-1 to TRBJ2-1, with 7 bases that match TRBD2. The junction had 5 bases not matched to a gene; V was cut back by 7 bases and J by 2 bases. There are 13 residues in the CDR3. The germline V gene has CDR1 SQVTM and CDR2 ANQGSEA. CDR3 region: CSGGAGAYNEQFF. The CDR3 DNA reads TGCAGCGGAGGGGCGGGAGCCTACAATGAGCAGTTCTTC.